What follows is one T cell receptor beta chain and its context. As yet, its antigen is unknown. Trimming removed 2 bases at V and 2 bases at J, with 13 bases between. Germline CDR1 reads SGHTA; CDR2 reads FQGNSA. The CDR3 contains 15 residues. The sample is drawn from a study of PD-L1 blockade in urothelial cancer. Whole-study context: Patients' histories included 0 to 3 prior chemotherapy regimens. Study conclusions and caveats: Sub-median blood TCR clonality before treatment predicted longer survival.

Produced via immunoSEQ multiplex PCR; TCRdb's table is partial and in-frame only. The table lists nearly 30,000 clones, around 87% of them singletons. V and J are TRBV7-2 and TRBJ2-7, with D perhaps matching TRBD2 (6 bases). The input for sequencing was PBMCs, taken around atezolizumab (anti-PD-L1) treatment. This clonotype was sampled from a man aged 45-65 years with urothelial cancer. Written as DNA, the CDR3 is TGTGCCAGCAGCTTACCACCGGGAGACACCTACGAGCAGTACTTC. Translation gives CASSLPPGDTYEQYF.